The 30 T cell receptor beta chains reported below all come from one sample, sequenced in a study of response to subunit inactivated influenza vaccine. One entry per CDR3 protein results from TCRdb running MiXCR on the RT-PCR reads. The sample holds fewer than 250,000 distinct CDR3 sequences, about an eighth seen once. The sequences come from CD8+ T cells sorted from PBMCs, collected roughly 5 days after vaccination. The receptors were sampled from a man aged 50-60 years who received an inactivated influenza vaccine.

Comments on this clonotype: The junction differs from germline at one of its ends, possibly a read error. The chain uses TRBV2 and TRBJ1-4; TRBD1 is a possible D gene (5 bases). The CDR3 has 13 amino acids. CDR1 SNHLY and CDR2 FYNNEI come from the germline V gene. In nucleotides, the CDR3 is TGCGCGCAGGGCTTGAGAACTAATGAAAAACTGTTTTTT. Translating gives CAQGLRTNEKLFF.

This clonotype was seen more than once but under ten times. The chain links TRBV24-1 to TRBJ2-1, with 8 bases matching TRBD1. The V and J ends lost 7 bases and 4 bases, in that order; junction bases with no gene match: 2. CDR3 size: 13 residues. CDR1 and CDR2 (germline): KGHDR, SFDVKD. CDR3 DNA: TGTGCCACCAGGGACAGGGAGTACAATGAGCAGTTCTTC. It yields the protein CATRDREYNEQFF.

This chain uses TRBV9 with TRBJ2-7; D is possibly TRBD1 (6 bases). Per germline, CDR1 SGDLS and CDR2 YYNGEE. Trimming cost V 0 bases and J 3 bases, with 13 bases left between them. The CDR3 extends over 15 amino acids. CDR3 sequence: CASSVGGGQGYEQYF. The CDR3 bases are TGTGCCAGCAGCGTAGGAGGGGGACAAGGCTACGAGCAGTACTTC.

The genes are TRBV20-1 and TRBJ2-7; the D gene is possibly TRBD1 (8 bases). CDR1 DFQATT and CDR2 SNEGSKA come from the germline V gene (reference sequence). Trimming removed 0 bases at V and 3 bases at J, with 15 bases between. The CDR3 has 15 residues. In nucleotides, the CDR3 is TGCAGTGCTAGAGATCACAGGGGGACTAACTACGAGCAGTACTTC. Translating it yields CSARDHRGTNYEQYF.

The chain uses TRBV7-3 and TRBJ2-1, with 12 bases fitting TRBD1. With V trimmed by 4 bases and J by 6 bases, 4 bases remained unmatched. This CDR3 comprises 15 residues. The germline V gene encodes CDR1 SGHTA and CDR2 FQGTGA. In DNA form, the CDR3 reads TGTGCCAGCAGCTCCGGGACAGGGGGCTCCAATGAGCAGTTCTTC. Translation gives CASSSGTGGSNEQFF.

In its sample, this clonotype was seen a few times. This chain links TRBV7-9 with TRBJ2-7; D possibly corresponds to TRBD1 (5 bases). Trimming took off 1 base at V and 4 bases at J, with 5 bases between the two ends. Germline CDR1 SEHNR, CDR2 FQNEAQ (reference sequence). CDR3 length equals 12 residues. The CDR3 bases are TGTGCCAGCAGCTTAGGACAGTACGAGCAGTACTTC. It is translated as CASSLGQYEQYF.

At least ten counts were recorded for this clonotype. This rearrangement joins TRBV4-3 to TRBJ2-6; D is undetermined. This CDR3 region has 17 residues. The germline V and J ends were trimmed by 0 bases and 0 bases, with 9 bases remaining between them. Germline V gives CDR1 LGHNA, CDR2 YSLEER. The CDR3 nucleotides are TGCGCCAGCAGCCAAGACAGTACCGCCTCTGGGGCCAACGTCCTGACTTTC. As protein: CASSQDSTASGANVLTF.

This clonotype has ten or more counts. The rearrangement joins TRBV7-9 to TRBJ2-1, with D uncertain. Germline V gives CDR1 SEHNR, CDR2 FQNEAQ (reference sequence). V was cut by 2 bases and J by 8 bases, with 19 bases left in between. The CDR3 length is 16 residues. Here the CDR3 reads CASSLTQNLPLHEQFF. The CDR3 DNA reads TGTGCCAGCAGCTTAACTCAGAACCTACCTCTTCATGAGCAGTTCTTC.

The rearrangement joins TRBV4-1 to TRBJ2-1, with D perhaps matching TRBD1 or TRBD2 (5 bases each). The CDR3 runs 15 residues. Trimming shortened V by 2 bases and J by 3 bases, and 11 bases separated the two germline ends. CDR1 and CDR2 from the germline V gene are MGHRA and YSYEKL. In nucleotides, the CDR3 is TGCGCCAGCAGCCAACCGGGGACGTTCTACAATGAGCAGTTCTTC. Amino acids: CASSQPGTFYNEQFF.

This clonotype was observed a few times. The chain links TRBV13 to TRBJ1-1; tentatively, D is TRBD1 (6 bases). The germline V gene encodes CDR1 PRHDT and CDR2 FYEKMQ (reference sequence). The CDR3 is made up of 14 amino acids. The germline V and J ends were trimmed by 5 bases and 0 bases, with 10 bases remaining between them. This CDR3 reads CASSAWTVNTEAFF. In DNA, the CDR3 is TGTGCCAGCAGCGCCTGGACAGTGAACACTGAAGCTTTCTTT.

There are many counts of this clonotype. The chain has TRBV29-1 and TRBJ2-7; maybe TRBD1 (6 bases). The germline V gene encodes CDR1 SQVTM and CDR2 ANQGSEA. The CDR3 length is 12 residues. V gave up 4 bases and J gave up 3 bases, with 10 bases separating them. CDR3 in DNA: TGCAGCGTTGGGGACACGGACTACGAGCAGTACTTC. This gives the protein CSVGDTDYEQYF.

This clonotype was counted at least ten times. The chain links TRBV27 to TRBJ1-6; no definite D call. The ends were cut back, 3 bases at V and 7 bases at J, with 13 bases in the middle. The length of the CDR3 is 15 residues. Germline-derived CDR1 and CDR2 are MNHEY and SMNVEV (reference sequence). The CDR3 sequence is CASSFGVKGNSPLHF. The CDR3 region has the DNA TGTGCCAGCAGTTTTGGGGTGAAAGGGAATTCACCCCTCCACTTT.

CDR3 DNA sequence: TGTGCCAGCAGTTACTCGACAGGCACCTACGAGCAGTACTTC. This encodes CASSYSTGTYEQYF. The chain joins TRBV6-5 to TRBJ2-7, with D possibly matching TRBD1 (6 bases). V lost 0 bases, J lost 2 bases, and 8 bases lay in between. Germline CDR1 reads MNHEY; CDR2 reads SVGAGI. This CDR3 is built from 14 residues.

J is TRBJ2-5 and V is TRBV11-2; 9 bases are a match to TRBD1. The V gene's germline CDR1 is SGHAT and CDR2 FQNNGV. This CDR3 has 18 residues. V gave up 5 bases and J gave up 1 base; unmatched junction bases: 14. The CDR3 region is CASSLGVVHRGPQETQYF. The CDR3 DNA sequence: TGTGCCAGCAGCCTAGGGGTTGTACACAGGGGGCCCCAAGAGACCCAGTACTTC.

This clonotype was seen a handful of times. The CDR3 does not close with the conserved phenylalanine or tryptophan, likely indicating a read error. It is unclear where the CDR3 begins or ends on the DNA, so no DNA is shown, and the CDR3 is as TCRdb lists it. The rearrangement joins TRBV21-1 to TRBJ1-6; the table's D call of TRBD1 was not tested on the DNA. TRBV21-1 is described as a pseudogene. Both ends counted, the CDR3 spans 15 residues. CDR3 sequence reads: CASSYDMGRDSPLHL.

This clonotype was detected once. This chain uses TRBV7-6 with TRBJ2-7; D is unclear. The CDR3 spans 15 residues. Per germline, CDR1 SGHVS and CDR2 FNYEAQ. Deletions cut 1 base from V and 3 bases from J, with 13 bases between. The CDR3 sequence: CASSLGVGARYEQYF. In DNA, the CDR3 is TGTGCCAGCAGCTTAGGGGTCGGAGCCCGCTACGAGCAGTACTTC.

This chain joins TRBV27 and TRBJ1-2, with D uncertain. CDR1 is MNHEY and CDR2 is SMNVEV in the germline V gene (reference sequence). This CDR3 has 14 amino acids. The germline V and J ends were trimmed by 2 bases and 4 bases, with 11 bases remaining between them. CDR3 protein: CASSLQAYSYGYTF. In DNA, the CDR3 is TGTGCCAGCAGTTTACAGGCTTATTCCTATGGCTACACCTTC.

This chain links TRBV24-1 with TRBJ2-5; no definite D call. In germline, CDR1 is KGHDR, CDR2 SFDVKD. The ends were cut back, 4 bases at V and 2 bases at J, with 4 bases in the middle. This CDR3 is built from 12 residues. The DNA for the CDR3 is TGTGCCACCAGTGACTATCAAGAGACCCAGTACTTC. Translation: CATSDYQETQYF.

This clonotype was detected only a few times. V gene TRBV20-1 combines with J gene TRBJ2-7; 8 bases match TRBD2. This CDR3 has 15 residues. In germline, CDR1 is DFQATT, CDR2 SNEGSKA (reference sequence). The ends lost 5 bases at V and 3 bases at J; junction bases unmatched: 12. Here the CDR3 reads CSARDGVAGIYEQYF. The DNA for the CDR3 is TGCAGTGCTCGGGATGGAGTAGCGGGAATCTACGAGCAGTACTTC.

J is TRBJ2-6 and V is TRBV28; D unresolved. This CDR3 region has 15 residues. Germline lookup yields CDR1 MDHEN and CDR2 SYDVKM. V lost 7 bases and J lost 3, with 13 bases in between. The CDR3 DNA follows: TGTGCCAGCAAAACCAGAGGTAGTGGGGCCAACGTCCTGACTTTC. It codes for CASKTRGSGANVLTF.

The V and J genes are TRBV29-1 and TRBJ2-3; possible D gene TRBD1, 6 bases. Trimming removed 6 bases at V and 2 bases at J, with 12 bases between. The CDR3 is 13 amino acids. Germline lookup yields CDR1 SQVTM and CDR2 ANQGSEA. The CDR3 loop reads CSVPTGPTDTQYF. The CDR3 nucleotides read TGCAGCGTGCCCACAGGGCCCACAGATACGCAGTATTTT.

This chain uses TRBV20-1 with TRBJ2-7; 12 bases match TRBD1. The CDR3 loop spans 15 amino acids. Germline CDR1 is DFQATT and CDR2 is SNEGSKA (reference sequence). The V segment lost 0 bases and the J segment 5 bases; nucleotides outside the gene matches: 5. The CDR3 DNA sequence: TGCAGTGCTAGAGATTGGGGACAGGGGGCGGACGAGCAGTACTTC. Amino acids: CSARDWGQGADEQYF.

The chain joins TRBV10-3 to TRBJ2-1; 11 bases map to TRBD2. Germline trimming cut 4 bases from V and 5 bases from J; bases unmatched to any gene: 7. This CDR3 is 16 amino acids long. Germline values: CDR1 ENHRY, CDR2 SYGVKD. CDR3 DNA: TGTGCCATCAGTGCGGTGACTAGCGGGGACAACAATGAGCAGTTCTTC. Protein: CAISAVTSGDNNEQFF.

The chain couples TRBV4-3 to TRBJ2-7; 8 nucleotides match TRBD1. Germline CDR1 reads LGHNA; CDR2 reads YSLEER. The junction had 9 bases not matched to a gene; V was cut back by 2 bases and J by 3 bases. The CDR3 runs to 16 residues. CDR3 sequence reads: CASSQMPGQAGYEQYF. In nucleotides, the CDR3 is TGCGCCAGCAGCCAAATGCCGGGACAGGCTGGCTACGAGCAGTACTTC.

In this sample, this clonotype turned up many times. The chain uses TRBV5-1 and TRBJ2-3; 10 nucleotides line up with TRBD1. The germline V gene encodes CDR1 SGHRS and CDR2 YFSETQ. The CDR3 contains 18 residues. Losses at the gene ends were 1 base for V and 1 base for J; bases not matched to a gene: 9. The CDR3 nucleotides read TGCGCCAGCAGCTTGATTGGGACAGGGGACCCTGGCACAGATACGCAGTATTTT. Translating gives CASSLIGTGDPGTDTQYF.

The CDR3: CASSQEEPGPYNEQFF. CDR3 in DNA: TGCGCCAGCAGCCAAGAGGAACCAGGGCCCTACAATGAGCAGTTCTTC. The V call is TRBV4-3, the J call TRBJ2-1; a possible D gene is TRBD1 (5 bases). The ends were cut back, 0 bases at V and 2 bases at J, with 11 bases in the middle. Germline lookup yields CDR1 LGHNA and CDR2 YSLEER. The CDR3 runs 16 residues.

CDR3 bases: TGTGCCAGCAGTGAAGGTCAGGGGCCCACCTACGAGCAGTACTTC. This gives the protein CASSEGQGPTYEQYF. This chain uses TRBV6-1 with TRBJ2-7; D may be TRBD1 (6 bases). Germline lookup yields CDR1 MNHNS and CDR2 SASEGT. V gave up 1 base and J gave up 2 bases, with 12 bases separating them. The CDR3 loop spans 15 amino acids.

This chain joins TRBV12-3 or TRBV12-4 and TRBJ2-2; D is possibly TRBD2 (6 bases). Trimming took 6 bases from V and 2 from J, leaving 13 bases between them. The CDR3 has 15 residues. CDR3 in DNA: TGTGCCAGCAGCTCCGGGACTTTAAACACCGGGGAGCTGTTTTTT. Protein sequence: CASSSGTLNTGELFF.

This clonotype was seen a few times. The chain couples TRBV12-3 or TRBV12-4 to TRBJ1-1, with D uncertain. V gave up 6 bases and J gave up 5 bases, with 13 bases separating them. This CDR3 contains 13 residues. CDR3 amino acids: CASSLRSGTEAFF. The CDR3 region has the DNA TGTGCCAGCAGCCTCCGCAGCGGGACTGAAGCTTTCTTT.

This clonotype turned up a few times. The chain combines TRBV4-1 with TRBJ1-4; unclear D gene. The length of the CDR3 is 15 residues. V was shortened by 0 bases and J by 8 bases, with 13 bases between the two germline ends. The germline V gene has CDR1 MGHRA and CDR2 YSYEKL. CDR3 in amino acids: CASSQDRSYREKLFF. CDR3 DNA: TGCGCCAGCAGCCAAGATCGTTCTTATAGGGAAAAACTGTTTTTT.